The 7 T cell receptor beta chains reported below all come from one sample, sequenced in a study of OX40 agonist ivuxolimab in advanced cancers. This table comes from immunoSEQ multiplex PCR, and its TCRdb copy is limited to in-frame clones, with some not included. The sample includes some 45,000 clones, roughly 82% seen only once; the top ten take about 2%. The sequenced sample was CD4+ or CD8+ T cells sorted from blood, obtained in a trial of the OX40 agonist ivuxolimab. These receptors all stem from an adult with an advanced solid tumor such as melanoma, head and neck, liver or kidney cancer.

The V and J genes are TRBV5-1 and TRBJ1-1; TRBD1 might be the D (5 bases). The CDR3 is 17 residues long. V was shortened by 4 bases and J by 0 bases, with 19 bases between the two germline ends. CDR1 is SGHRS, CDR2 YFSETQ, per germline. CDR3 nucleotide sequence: TGCGCCAGCAGCCCCGGTTACACAGGCGGGATGAACACTGAAGCTTTCTTT. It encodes CASSPGYTGGMNTEAFF.

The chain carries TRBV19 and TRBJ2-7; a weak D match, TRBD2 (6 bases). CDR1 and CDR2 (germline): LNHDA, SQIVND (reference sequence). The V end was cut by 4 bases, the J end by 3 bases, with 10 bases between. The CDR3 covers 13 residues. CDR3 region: CASSTDGSYEQYF. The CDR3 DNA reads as TGTGCCAGTAGTACCGACGGGAGCTACGAGCAGTACTTC.

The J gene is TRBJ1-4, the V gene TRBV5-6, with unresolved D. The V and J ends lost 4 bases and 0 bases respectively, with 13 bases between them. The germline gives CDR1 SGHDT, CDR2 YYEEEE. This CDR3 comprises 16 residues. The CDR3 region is CASSTRRTATNEKLFF. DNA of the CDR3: TGTGCCAGCAGCACGAGACGGACTGCAACTAATGAAAAACTGTTTTTT.

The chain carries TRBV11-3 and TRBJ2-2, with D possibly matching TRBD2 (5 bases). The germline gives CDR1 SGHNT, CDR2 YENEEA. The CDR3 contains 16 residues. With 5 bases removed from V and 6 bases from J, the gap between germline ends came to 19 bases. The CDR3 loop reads CASSPPREESPGELFF. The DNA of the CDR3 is TGTGCCAGCAGCCCCCCCCGGGAAGAGTCCCCCGGGGAGCTGTTTTTT.

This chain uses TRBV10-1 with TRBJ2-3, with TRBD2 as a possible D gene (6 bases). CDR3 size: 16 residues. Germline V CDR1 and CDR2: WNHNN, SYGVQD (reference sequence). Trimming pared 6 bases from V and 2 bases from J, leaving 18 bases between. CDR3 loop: CASSQGFSGSTDTQYF. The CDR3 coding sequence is TGCGCCAGCAGCCAGGGCTTTAGCGGATCCACAGATACGCAGTATTTT.

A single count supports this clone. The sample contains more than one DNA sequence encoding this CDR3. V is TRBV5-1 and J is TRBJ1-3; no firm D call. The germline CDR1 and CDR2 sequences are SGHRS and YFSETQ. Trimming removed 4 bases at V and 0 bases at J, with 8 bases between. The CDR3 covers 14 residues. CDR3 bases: TGCGCCAGCAGCATCAGTAGCTCTGGAAACACCATATATTTT. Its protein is CASSISSSGNTIYF.

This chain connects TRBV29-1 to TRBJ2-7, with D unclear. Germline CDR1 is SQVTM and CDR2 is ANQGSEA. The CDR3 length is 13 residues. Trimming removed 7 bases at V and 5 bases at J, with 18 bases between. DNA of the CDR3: TGCAGCGCGACGCCCCAACATGGACACGAGCAGTACTTC. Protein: CSATPQHGHEQYF.